This entry lists 3 T cell receptor beta chains sequenced from one sample in a study of regulatory T cells in long-lasting Graves disease. The time point: persistent/refractory GD, antithyroid drugs over 5 years with positive TRAb. Preparation of the TCR library used RNA extracted from PBMCs. To make TCR beta libraries, researchers used iRepertoire HTBI primers and Arm-PCR of CDR3 regions. TCRdb itself ran the multiplex PCR reads through MiXCR, one entry per CDR3 protein. This repertoire shows fewer than 600,000 distinct CDR3 sequences, approximately 22% found once; its top ten account for 13%. The input for sequencing was peripheral blood mononuclear cells (PBMCs), taken when the disease was refractory, from a patient treated with antithyroid drugs. These TCRs come from a female donor with Graves disease.

Many counts were recorded for this clonotype. The chain couples TRBV10-3 to TRBJ1-2, with D perhaps TRBD1 (5 bases). Germline loops: CDR1 ENHRY, CDR2 SYGVKD. This CDR3 region has 13 residues. Between the trimmed V and J ends, which lost 9 bases and 1 base, there was a span of 12 bases. CDR3 residues: CAMAAGDNYGYTF. The CDR3 DNA reads as TGTGCCATGGCGGCGGGGGATAACTATGGCTACACCTTC.

Many counts were recorded for this clonotype. J is TRBJ2-6 and V is TRBV12-3 or TRBV12-4, with D possibly matching TRBD1 (6 bases). The CDR3 extends over 15 amino acids. Trimming removed 3 bases at V and 3 bases at J, with 9 bases between. DNA for the CDR3: TGTGCCAGCAGTTTTGGGGGCTATGGGGCCAACGTCCTGACTTTC. Encoded protein: CASSFGGYGANVLTF.

This clonotype came up many times. The V gene is TRBV12-3 or TRBV12-4, the J gene TRBJ1-5; a weak D match, TRBD1 (6 bases). V lost 6 bases to trimming and J lost 0 bases, with 15 bases between them. This CDR3 has 16 amino acids. CDR3 loop: CASRLVQGYSNQPQHF. The CDR3 DNA reads as TGTGCCAGCAGATTGGTACAGGGTTATAGCAATCAGCCCCAGCATTTT.